A single sample gave rise to the 28 T cell receptor beta chains below, sequenced in a study of identical twins. TCRdb re-called the 5' RACE reads through MiXCR, storing one row per CDR3 protein. The table records 400,000 to 500,000 distinct CDR3 sequences, roughly an eighth of them present only once. These same data were also listed under a study on yellow fever vaccine responses in identical twins.

Sample: CD4+ T cells sorted from blood. The receptors come from a woman aged 18-29 years in good health.

The chain is built from TRBV5-1 and TRBJ2-1, with D possibly being TRBD1 (5 bases). V lost 4 bases, J lost 0 bases, and 17 bases lay in between. The CDR3 is 17 amino acids. Germline CDR1 is SGHRS and CDR2 is YFSETQ. The CDR3 DNA sequence: TGCGCCAGCAGCCACCCTACAGACAGAAACTCCTACAATGAGCAGTTCTTC. This translates into CASSHPTDRNSYNEQFF.

This clonotype was seen a handful of times. The CDR3 loop is CAWSPLSGAVEAFF. In DNA form, the CDR3 reads TGTGCCTGGAGTCCCCTATCGGGGGCGGTTGAAGCTTTCTTT. The rearrangement joins TRBV30 to TRBJ1-1, with a weak D call TRBD1 (6 bases). The ends were cut back, 2 bases at V and 7 bases at J, with 17 bases in the middle. CDR1 and CDR2 from the germline V gene are GTSNPN and SVGIG (reference sequence). The CDR3 sequence is 14 residues long.

This clonotype has more than one count but fewer than ten. The chain couples TRBV10-3 to TRBJ2-3; 7 bases align to TRBD2. Looked up from germline, CDR1 is ENHRY and CDR2 is SYGVKD. There are 15 residues in the CDR3. The ends lost 4 bases at V and 3 bases at J; junction bases unmatched: 7. The CDR3 loop is CAISGLAVGTDTQYF. The CDR3 DNA reads TGTGCCATCAGTGGACTAGCCGTGGGTACAGATACGCAGTATTTT.

The V gene is TRBV20-1, the J gene TRBJ2-4; perhaps TRBD2 as D (5 bases). Looked up from germline, CDR1 is DFQATT and CDR2 is SNEGSKA (reference sequence). Trimming shortened V by 3 bases and J by 0 bases, and 6 bases separated the two germline ends. This CDR3 has 13 amino acids. The CDR3, as DNA: TGCAGTGCTAGGCGGGTAGCCAAAAACATTCAGTACTTC. Its protein product is CSARRVAKNIQYF.

The table lists this clonotype with many counts. A junction end diverges from the germline sequence, so it may reflect a read error. This chain uses TRBV29-1 with TRBJ2-7, with TRBD1 identical over 11 bases. The germline CDR1 and CDR2 sequences are SQVTM and ANQGSEA. The CDR3 has 13 amino acids. CDR3 residues: CSVERDRGYEQYF. The CDR3, as DNA: TGCAGTGTTGAAAGGGACAGGGGGTACGAGCAGTACTTC.

The chain joins TRBV9 to TRBJ2-1, with TRBD2 matching 10 bases. V lost 2 bases to trimming and J lost 6 bases; unmatched junction nucleotides: 11. Germline values: CDR1 SGDLS, CDR2 YYNGEE. The CDR3 is 17 residues long. CDR3 coding DNA: TGTGCCAGCAGCGTCTCCCAATTGGCTAGCGGGAGCAATGAGCAGTTCTTC. This translates into CASSVSQLASGSNEQFF.

This clonotype was recorded many times. The rearrangement links TRBV2 to TRBJ2-7; TRBD1 is a possible D gene (6 bases). Trimming shortened V by 6 bases and J by 0 bases, and 12 bases separated the two germline ends. Germline CDR1 reads SNHLY; CDR2 reads FYNNEI. The CDR3 has 14 residues. Here the CDR3 DNA reads TGTGCCAGCAGACACCGGGACACCTCCTACGAGCAGTACTTC. Translating gives CASRHRDTSYEQYF.

This clonotype was picked up many times. CDR3 sequence reads: CATTSNGGTAKNIQYF. As DNA, the CDR3 is TGTGCCACCACCTCAAACGGTGGGACGGCCAAAAACATTCAGTACTTC. The chain recombines TRBV21-1 with TRBJ2-4; the table's D call of TRBD1 was not tested on the DNA. TRBV21-1 is recorded as a pseudogene. The CDR3 has 16 amino acids.

The CDR3 nucleotides are TGTGCCAGCAGCTTTAGGACAGGGGATGGCGAGCAGTACTTC. As protein: CASSFRTGDGEQYF. The chain combines TRBV11-2 with TRBJ2-7; 9 nucleotides agree with TRBD1. Unmatched junction bases numbered 6, after V lost 3 bases and J lost 6 bases. This CDR3 is 14 amino acids long. Germline V gene lookup returns CDR1 SGHAT and CDR2 FQNNGV.

This chain links TRBV5-1 with TRBJ2-7; TRBD2 aligns across 10 bases. The germline CDR1 and CDR2 sequences are SGHRS and YFSETQ. The CDR3 spans 17 residues. The trim removed 1 base at V and 7 bases at J, leaving 14 bases unmatched. The CDR3, as DNA: TGCGCCAGCAGCTTGACGGGTTCCACTAGCGGGGCTGGGGAGCAGTACTTC. It codes for CASSLTGSTSGAGEQYF.

The V and J genes are TRBV7-2 and TRBJ1-4, with a possible D match to TRBD1 (5 bases). V dropped 5 bases and J dropped 6 bases, with 16 bases sitting between them. The CDR3 covers 15 residues. Per the germline V gene, CDR1 is SGHTA and CDR2 is FQGNSA. Here the CDR3 reads CASSKGPGGHEKLFF. The CDR3 DNA sequence: TGTGCCAGCAGCAAGGGGCCAGGTGGTCATGAAAAACTGTTTTTT.

The CDR3 sequence is CASSQPRGDNEQFF. CDR3 in DNA: TGTGCCAGCAGCCAACCCCGGGGGGACAATGAGCAGTTCTTC. V is TRBV5-4 and J is TRBJ2-1, with 7 bases aligning to TRBD2. The germline V gene has CDR1 SGHNT and CDR2 YYREEE (reference sequence). The CDR3 contains 14 residues. Germline trimming cut 4 bases from V and 5 bases from J; bases unmatched to any gene: 6.

This clonotype was observed a handful of times. This sequence joins TRBV19 and TRBJ1-1, with unresolved D. Trimming pared 1 base from V and 4 bases from J, leaving 7 bases between. The CDR3 loop spans 13 amino acids. Germline loops: CDR1 LNHDA, CDR2 SQIVND (reference sequence). The CDR3 DNA sequence: TGTGCCAGTAGTATAGTACTGGGCACTGAAGCTTTCTTT. Translated, it gives CASSIVLGTEAFF. The full variable domain, in which reference TRBV19 and TRBJ1-1 provide the parts outside the CDR3, is DGGITQSPKYLFRKEGQNVTLSCEQNLNHDAMYWYRQDPGQGLRLIYYSQIVNDFQKGDIAEGYSVSREKKESFPLTVTSAQKNPTAFYLCASSIVLGTEAFFGQGTRLTVV.

The chain joins TRBV5-1 to TRBJ2-1; either TRBD1 or TRBD2 may supply D (6 bases each). Per germline, CDR1 SGHRS and CDR2 YFSETQ. The CDR3 contains 15 residues. Trimming stripped 0 bases from V and 7 bases from J, with 14 bases between. CDR3 in amino acids: CASSLELGGENEQFF. The CDR3 DNA follows: TGCGCCAGCAGCTTGGAGCTCGGGGGCGAGAATGAGCAGTTCTTC. The variable domain in full, with the rest retrieved from reference TRBV5-1 and TRBJ2-1, is KAGVTQTPRYLIKTRGQQVTLSCSPISGHRSVSWYQQTPGQGLQFLFEYFSETQRNKGNFPGRFSGRQFSNSRSEMNVSTLELGDSALYLCASSLELGGENEQFFGPGTRLTVL.

This clonotype appeared a few times. V is TRBV3-1 and J is TRBJ1-5, with D maybe TRBD1 (6 bases). This CDR3 region has 14 residues. V was pared by 2 bases and J by 7 bases, with 12 bases between. Looked up from germline, CDR1 is LGHDT and CDR2 is YNNKEL (reference sequence). The CDR3 protein is CASSQSGAAQPQHF. The CDR3, as DNA: TGTGCCAGCAGCCAATCGGGGGCGGCGCAGCCCCAGCATTTT.

V and J are TRBV7-3 and TRBJ2-7; D call uncertain. The ends were cut back, 2 bases at V and 6 bases at J, with 14 bases in the middle. CDR1 SGHTA and CDR2 FQGTGA come from the germline V gene. This CDR3 is built from 14 residues. CDR3 residues: CASSLSWEYGEQYF. Written as DNA, the CDR3 is TGTGCCAGCAGCTTATCCTGGGAATATGGCGAGCAGTACTTC.

The V and J genes are TRBV20-1 and TRBJ2-3, with 7 bases identical to TRBD2. Trimming at V came to 1 base and at J to 3 bases, leaving 7 bases not matched to a gene. The CDR3 spans 15 residues. Per germline, CDR1 DFQATT and CDR2 SNEGSKA (reference sequence). CDR3 sequence reads: CSARGGGSRTDTQYF. The CDR3 nucleotides read TGCAGTGCTAGAGGAGGCGGGAGTAGGACAGATACGCAGTATTTT.

This clonotype was picked up many times. V and J are TRBV12-3 or TRBV12-4 and TRBJ2-7; 9 nucleotides match TRBD2. CDR3 length equals 14 residues. V lost 3 bases and J lost 3; bases outside the gene matches: 3. In DNA, the CDR3 is TGTGCCAGCAGTTTCGGACTAGCGAGCTACGAGCAGTACTTC. It specifies CASSFGLASYEQYF.

The sample holds many counts of this clonotype. The V and J genes are TRBV7-9 and TRBJ2-4, with 10 bases aligning to TRBD2. Unmatched junction bases numbered 13, after V lost 5 bases and J lost 6 bases. The CDR3 is 17 residues long. Germline CDR1 and CDR2: SEHNR and FQNEAQ (reference sequence). CDR3 bases: TGTGCCAGCAGCCGGATGACTAGCGGGTTAGGTCTAAACATTCAGTACTTC. Translated: CASSRMTSGLGLNIQYF.

In this sample, this clonotype turned up a few times. The chain uses TRBV29-1 and TRBJ1-2; D is possibly TRBD1 (5 bases). CDR3 length: 14 amino acids. The V gene's germline CDR1 is SQVTM and CDR2 ANQGSEA. Trimming took off 3 bases at V and 5 bases at J, with 16 bases between the two ends. The CDR3 loop reads CSVEWGRDRYGYTF. CDR3 sequence (DNA): TGCAGCGTTGAGTGGGGGAGGGATAGGTATGGCTACACCTTC. Drawing the rest from reference TRBV29-1 and TRBJ1-2, the complete variable domain is SAVISQKPSRDICQRGTSLTIQCQVDSQVTMMFWYRQQPGQSLTLIATANQGSEATYESGFVIDKFPISRPNLTFSTLTVSNMSPEDSSIYLCSVEWGRDRYGYTFGSGTRLTVV.

This clonotype was detected many times. The chain joins TRBV5-1 to TRBJ2-7; TRBD1 might be the D (5 bases). Germline V gene sequence: CDR1 SGHRS, CDR2 YFSETQ. V lost 4 bases, J lost 1 base, and 18 bases lay in between. The CDR3 is 16 residues long. The DNA for the CDR3 is TGCGCCAGCAGCGAATCAGCCAGGGCGCGGTCCTACGAGCAGTACTTC. Translating it yields CASSESARARSYEQYF.

This clonotype was seen ten or more times. The CDR3 region has the DNA TGCGCCAGCAGCTCGGGACTAGCGGGAGACAATGAGCAGTTCTTC. It yields the protein CASSSGLAGDNEQFF. This chain joins TRBV5-1 and TRBJ2-1; 14 bases align to TRBD2. CDR3 size: 15 residues. Germline V gives CDR1 SGHRS, CDR2 YFSETQ. J lost 5 bases, V lost 3 bases, and 1 base had no gene match.

This clonotype was detected a few times. V is TRBV6-2 or TRBV6-3 and J is TRBJ2-7; tentatively, D is TRBD2 (6 bases). The CDR3 length is 15 residues. Germline CDR1 reads MNHEY; CDR2 reads SVGEGT. V shed 4 bases and J shed 3 bases, with 16 bases lying between them. CDR3 sequence (DNA): TGTGCCAGCAGTTCCACTGGACTACTACTCTACGAGCAGTACTTC. Translated: CASSSTGLLLYEQYF.

This clonotype was picked up a small number of times. The chain links TRBV28 to TRBJ1-2; the D is unclear. This CDR3 is built from 14 residues. The V end lost 1 base, the J end lost 5 bases, and 11 bases lay between the germline ends. Germline CDR1 MDHEN, CDR2 SYDVKM. The CDR3 loop reads CASSLFGNQYGYTF. The CDR3 region has the DNA TGTGCCAGCAGTTTATTTGGTAACCAATATGGCTACACCTTC.

This clonotype was counted between two and nine times. The chain employs TRBV5-4 and TRBJ2-3, with 7 nucleotides matching TRBD2. Looked up from germline, CDR1 is SGHNT and CDR2 is YYREEE (reference sequence). J lost 0 bases, V lost 5 bases, and 6 bases had no gene match. The CDR3 extends over 15 amino acids. The chain's CDR3 is CASRDQRGSTDTQYF. The CDR3 region has the DNA TGTGCCAGCAGAGATCAGCGGGGAAGCACAGATACGCAGTATTTT.

This clonotype has just a few counts. Relative to the germline gene, one junction end is altered; a read error may explain this. The V and J genes are TRBV3-1 and TRBJ2-7, with D possibly matching TRBD1 (5 bases). CDR1 is LGHDT, CDR2 YNNKEL, per germline (reference sequence). The CDR3 is 12 residues long. In DNA, the CDR3 is TGTGCCAGCAGCCAAGTTGAAGGCAGGGTAATGTTC. This gives the protein CASSQVEGRVMF.

The V gene is TRBV4-2, the J gene TRBJ2-1; no reliable D call. This CDR3 contains 13 residues. V lost 0 bases to trimming and J lost 14 bases, with 14 bases between them. Germline V lookup: CDR1 LGHNA, CDR2 YNFKEQ. CDR3 coding DNA: TGTGCCAGCAGCCAAGATCGGCTTGGGTTTAAGTTCTTC. Protein: CASSQDRLGFKFF.

This clonotype was counted a few times. The V and J genes are TRBV20-1 and TRBJ2-7; 9 nucleotides match TRBD1. The CDR3 is 16 amino acids. The V segment lost 5 bases and the J segment 2 bases; nucleotides outside the gene matches: 13. Germline loops: CDR1 DFQATT, CDR2 SNEGSKA (reference sequence). The DNA of the CDR3 is TGCAGTGCTCCTGATTTCGACAGGGGGATAACCTACGAGCAGTACTTC. This translates into CSAPDFDRGITYEQYF.